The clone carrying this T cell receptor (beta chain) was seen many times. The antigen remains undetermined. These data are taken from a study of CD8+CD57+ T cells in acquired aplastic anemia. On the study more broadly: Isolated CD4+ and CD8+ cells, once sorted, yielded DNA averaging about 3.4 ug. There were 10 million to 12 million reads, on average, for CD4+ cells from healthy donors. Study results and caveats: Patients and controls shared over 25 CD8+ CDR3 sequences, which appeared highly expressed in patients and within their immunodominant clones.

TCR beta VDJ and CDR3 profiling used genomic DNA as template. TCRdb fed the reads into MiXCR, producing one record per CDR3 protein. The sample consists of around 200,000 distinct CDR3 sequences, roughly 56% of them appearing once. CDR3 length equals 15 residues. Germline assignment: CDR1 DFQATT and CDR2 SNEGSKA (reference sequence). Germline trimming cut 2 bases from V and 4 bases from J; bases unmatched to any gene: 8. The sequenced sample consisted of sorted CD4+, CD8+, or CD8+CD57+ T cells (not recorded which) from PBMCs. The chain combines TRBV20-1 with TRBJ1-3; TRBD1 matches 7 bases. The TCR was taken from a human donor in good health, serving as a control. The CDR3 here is CSARQRQGFGNTIYF. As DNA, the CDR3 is TGCAGTGCTAGACAGAGACAGGGTTTCGGAAACACCATATATTTT.